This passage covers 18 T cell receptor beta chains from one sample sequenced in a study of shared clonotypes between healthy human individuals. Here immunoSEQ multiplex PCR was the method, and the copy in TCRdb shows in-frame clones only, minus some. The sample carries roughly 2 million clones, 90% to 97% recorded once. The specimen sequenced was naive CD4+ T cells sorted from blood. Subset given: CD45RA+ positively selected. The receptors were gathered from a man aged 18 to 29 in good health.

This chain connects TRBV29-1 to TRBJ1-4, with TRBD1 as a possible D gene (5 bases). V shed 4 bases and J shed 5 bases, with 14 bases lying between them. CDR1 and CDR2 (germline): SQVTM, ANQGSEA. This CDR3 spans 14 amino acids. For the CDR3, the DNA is TGCAGCGTTGGCAGTGTCAGGGAGAATGAAAAACTGTTTTTT. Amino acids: CSVGSVRENEKLFF.

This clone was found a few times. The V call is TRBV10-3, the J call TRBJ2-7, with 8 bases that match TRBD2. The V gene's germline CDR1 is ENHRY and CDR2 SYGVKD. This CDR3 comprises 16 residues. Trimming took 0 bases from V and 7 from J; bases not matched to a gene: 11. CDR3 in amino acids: CAISESQGQREREQYF. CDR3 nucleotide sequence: TGTGCCATCAGTGAGTCCCAAGGGCAGCGGGAGCGGGAGCAGTACTTC.

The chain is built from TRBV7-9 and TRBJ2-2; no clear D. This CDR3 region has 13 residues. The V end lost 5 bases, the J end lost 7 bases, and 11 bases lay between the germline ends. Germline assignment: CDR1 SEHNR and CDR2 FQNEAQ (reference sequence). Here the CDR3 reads CASSVMFGGELFF. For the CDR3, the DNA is TGTGCCAGCAGCGTGATGTTCGGCGGGGAGCTGTTTTTT.

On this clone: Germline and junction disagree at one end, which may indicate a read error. Written as DNA, the CDR3 is TGTGCTAGCAGCTTAATTAGTCCAGAGACCCAGTACTTC. It encodes CASSLISPETQYF. The chain links TRBV7-7 to TRBJ2-5; D gene uncertain. The CDR3 is 13 amino acids. CDR1 is SSHAT and CDR2 is FNYEAQ in the germline V gene (reference sequence). Full variable domain (rest looked up from reference TRBV7-7 and TRBJ2-5): GAGVSQSPRYKVTKRGQDVTLRCDPISSHATLYWYQQALGQGPEFLTYFNYEAQPDKSGLPSDRFSAERPEGSISTLTIQRTEQRDSAMYRCASSLISPETQYFGPGTRLLVL.

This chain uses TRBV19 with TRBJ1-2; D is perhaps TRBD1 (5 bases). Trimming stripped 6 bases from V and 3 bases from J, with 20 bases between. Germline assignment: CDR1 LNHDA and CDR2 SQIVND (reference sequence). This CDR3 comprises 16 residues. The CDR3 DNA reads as TGTGCCAGTAGCAAGGGTTCGGGGCAGGTCTACTATGGCTACACCTTC. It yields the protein CASSKGSGQVYYGYTF.

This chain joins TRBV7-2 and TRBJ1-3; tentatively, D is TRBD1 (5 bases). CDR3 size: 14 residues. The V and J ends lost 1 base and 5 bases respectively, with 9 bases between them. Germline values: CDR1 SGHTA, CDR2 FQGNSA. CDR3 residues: CASSLGGPRNTIYF. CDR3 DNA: TGTGCCAGCAGCTTAGGGGGCCCGCGAAACACCATATATTTT.

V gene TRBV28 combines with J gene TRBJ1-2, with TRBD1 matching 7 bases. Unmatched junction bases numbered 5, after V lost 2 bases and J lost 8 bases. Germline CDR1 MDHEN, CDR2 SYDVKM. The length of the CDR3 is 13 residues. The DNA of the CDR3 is TGTGCCAGCAGTTTAAGGGACAGATTGGGCTACACCTTC. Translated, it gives CASSLRDRLGYTF.

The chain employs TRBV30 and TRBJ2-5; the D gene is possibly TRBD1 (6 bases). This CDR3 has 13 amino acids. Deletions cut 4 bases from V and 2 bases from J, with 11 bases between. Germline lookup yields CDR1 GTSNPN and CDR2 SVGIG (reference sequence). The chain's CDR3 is CAWKDSRQETQYF. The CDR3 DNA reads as TGTGCCTGGAAGGACAGTCGACAAGAGACCCAGTACTTC.

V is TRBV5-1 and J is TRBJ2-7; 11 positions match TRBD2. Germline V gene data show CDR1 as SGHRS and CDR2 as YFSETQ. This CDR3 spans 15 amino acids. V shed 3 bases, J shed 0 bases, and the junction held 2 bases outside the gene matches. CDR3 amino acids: CASSYTSGSSYEQYF. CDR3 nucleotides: TGCGCCAGCAGCTATACTAGCGGGAGCTCCTACGAGCAGTACTTC.

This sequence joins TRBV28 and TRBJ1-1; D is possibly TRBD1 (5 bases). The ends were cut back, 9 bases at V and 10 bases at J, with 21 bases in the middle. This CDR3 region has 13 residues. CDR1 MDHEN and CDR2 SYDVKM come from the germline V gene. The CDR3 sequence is CASATPNEGRAFF. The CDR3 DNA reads TGTGCCAGTGCCACCCCGAATGAGGGGAGAGCTTTCTTT.

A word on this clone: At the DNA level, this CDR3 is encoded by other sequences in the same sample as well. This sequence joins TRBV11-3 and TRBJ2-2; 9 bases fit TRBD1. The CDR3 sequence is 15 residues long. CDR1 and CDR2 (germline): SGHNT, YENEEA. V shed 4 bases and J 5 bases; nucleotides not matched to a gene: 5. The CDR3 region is CASSSGQGGTGELFF. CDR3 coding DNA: TGTGCCAGCAGCTCGGGACAGGGAGGTACCGGGGAGCTGTTTTTT.

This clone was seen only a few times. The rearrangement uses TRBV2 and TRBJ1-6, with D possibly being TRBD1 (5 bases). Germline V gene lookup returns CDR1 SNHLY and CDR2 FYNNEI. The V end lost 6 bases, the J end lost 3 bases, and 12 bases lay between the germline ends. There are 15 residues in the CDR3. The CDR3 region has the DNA TGTGCCAGCAGCTCAGGGATCCTCTATAATTCACCCCTCCACTTT. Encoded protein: CASSSGILYNSPLHF.

CDR3 DNA sequence: TGTGCCAGCAGCCCTGGATCGGGAGGATACAATGAGCAGTTCTTC. Residues: CASSPGSGGYNEQFF. The chain links TRBV7-2 to TRBJ2-1; 7 bases are shared with TRBD2. After removal of 5 bases from V and 4 bases from J, the junction contained 8 bases not matched to a gene. Germline V CDR1 and CDR2: SGHTA, FQGNSA. The CDR3 sequence is 15 residues long.

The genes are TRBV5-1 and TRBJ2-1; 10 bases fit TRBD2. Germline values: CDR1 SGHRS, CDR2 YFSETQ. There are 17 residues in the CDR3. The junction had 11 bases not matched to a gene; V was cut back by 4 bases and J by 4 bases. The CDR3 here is CASSPVGAGGRYNEQFF. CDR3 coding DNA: TGCGCCAGCAGCCCGGTGGGAGCGGGAGGGCGGTACAATGAGCAGTTCTTC.

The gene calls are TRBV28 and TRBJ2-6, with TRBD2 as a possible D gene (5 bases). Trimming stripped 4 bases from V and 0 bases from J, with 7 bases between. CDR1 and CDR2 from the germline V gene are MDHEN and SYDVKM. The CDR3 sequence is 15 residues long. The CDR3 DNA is TGTGCCAGCAGTTCCGCGGGCTCTGGGGCCAACGTCCTGACTTTC. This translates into CASSSAGSGANVLTF.

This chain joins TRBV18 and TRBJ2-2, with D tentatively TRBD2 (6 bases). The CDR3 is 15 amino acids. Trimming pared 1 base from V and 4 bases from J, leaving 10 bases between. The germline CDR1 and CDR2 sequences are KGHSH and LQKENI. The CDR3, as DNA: TGTGCCAGCTCACCACGGGGGGAGTTCACCGGGGAGCTGTTTTTT. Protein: CASSPRGEFTGELFF. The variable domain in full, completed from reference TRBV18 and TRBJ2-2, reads NAGVMQNPRHLVRRRGQEARLRCSPMKGHSHVYWYRQLPEEGLKFMVYLQKENIIDESGMPKERFSAEFPKEGPSILRIQQVVRGDSAAYFCASSPRGEFTGELFFGEGSRLTVL.

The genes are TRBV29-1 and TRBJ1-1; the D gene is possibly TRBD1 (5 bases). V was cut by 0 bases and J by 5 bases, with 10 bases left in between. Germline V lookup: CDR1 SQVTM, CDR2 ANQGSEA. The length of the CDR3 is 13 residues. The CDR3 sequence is CSVEDTGETEAFF. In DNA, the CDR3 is TGCAGCGTTGAAGATACAGGAGAGACTGAAGCTTTCTTT.

The CDR3 is CASSLTSGPQGFF. CDR3 in DNA: TGTGCCAGCAGCTTGACTAGCGGCCCGCAGGGGTTCTTC. V is TRBV5-6 and J is TRBJ2-1; 8 nucleotides agree with TRBD2. Per germline, CDR1 SGHDT and CDR2 YYEEEE. After removal of 1 base from V and 15 bases from J, the junction contained 9 bases not matched to a gene. The CDR3 totals 13 residues.